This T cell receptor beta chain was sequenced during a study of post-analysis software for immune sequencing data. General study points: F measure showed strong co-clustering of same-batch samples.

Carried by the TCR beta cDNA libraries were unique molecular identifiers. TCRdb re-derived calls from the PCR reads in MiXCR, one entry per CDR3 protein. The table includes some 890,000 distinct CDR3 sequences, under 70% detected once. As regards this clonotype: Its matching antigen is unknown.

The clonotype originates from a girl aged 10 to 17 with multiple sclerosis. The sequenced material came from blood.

CDR3: CASSPDRGQEETQYF. The CDR3 DNA reads as TGTGCCAGCTCACCAGACAGGGGGCAGGAGGAGACCCAGTACTTC. This sequence joins TRBV18 and TRBJ2-7; 10 bases agree with TRBD1. The DNA end lines up better with TRBJ2-5; the J call may be wrong. Germline-derived CDR1 and CDR2 are KGHSH and LQKENI. The CDR3 loop spans 15 amino acids.